Listed below are T cell receptor beta chains from one sample, sequenced in a study of blood T cell repertoires in COVID-19. Only in-frame clones appear in the TCRdb table, and some are missing; sequencing was by immunoSEQ multiplex PCR. The sample lists 250,000 to 350,000 clones; about 85% were seen once. Sequenced material: PBMCs or T cells enriched from blood (not recorded which). The receptors come from a woman in her twenties or thirties who had recovered from COVID-19. Both conserved end residues are part of each CDR3. D genes are given only for firm matches. Clone size is stated in some rows and not others, as once, few, many or a class when expanded.

-	TRBV6-5	13	TRBJ2-1	-	TGTGCCAGCCTGGCCGGCCTAGCGATTGAGCAGTTCTTC	CASLAGLAIEQFF
-	TRBV19	11	TRBJ1-1	-	TGTGCCACTCGGGGGGGATTTGAAGCTTTCTTT	CATRGGFEAFF
-	TRBV18	14	TRBJ1-3	-	TGTGCCAGCTCACAGGGGTACTCTGGAAACACCATATATTTT	CASSQGYSGNTIYF
TRBD1	TRBV29-1	12	TRBJ2-5	few	TGCAGCGTCCAACAGGGGGCTGGGACCCAGTACTTC	CSVQQGAGTQYF
-	TRBV6-5	16	TRBJ1-1	-	TGTGCCAGCAGTTACGCCGGCCGGGTTATGAACACTGAAGCTTTCTTT	CASSYAGRVMNTEAFF
TRBD2	TRBV20-1	11	TRBJ2-2	-	TGCAGTGCTAGAACTAGCGGGGGGGTGTTTTTT	CSARTSGGVFF
-	TRBV28	13	TRBJ1-2	-	TGTGCCAGCAGAGCAACAGGCAACTATGGCTACACCTTC	CASRATGNYGYTF
-	TRBV2	15	TRBJ2-5	-	TGTGCCAGCAGTGAAGATCTTGCGGGCGGAGTGACCCAGTACTTC	CASSEDLAGGVTQYF
TRBD1	TRBV4-1	14	TRBJ1-5	-	TGCGCCAGCAGCCCCGGGGACAGGGGAGGACCCCAGCATTTT	CASSPGDRGGPQHF
-	TRBV18	15	TRBJ1-3	-	TGTGCCAGCTCACCGACAGGACCACCTGGAAACACCATATATTTT	CASSPTGPPGNTIYF
-	TRBV6-5	12	TRBJ1-2	-	TGTGCCAGCAGCGTACAGGGAGCTGGCTACACCTTC	CASSVQGAGYTF
TRBD1	TRBV14	15	TRBJ1-4	-	TGTGCCAGCAGCCCGCTGGGACAGCCTAATGAAAAACTGTTTTTT	CASSPLGQPNEKLFF
-	TRBV2	12	TRBJ2-7	-	TGTGCCAGCAGTCGTTCCTCCTACGAGCAGTACTTC	CASSRSSYEQYF
-	TRBV5-1	13	TRBJ1-6	few	TGCGCCAGCAGCTTGGCACTAAATTCACCCCTCCACTTT	CASSLALNSPLHF
TRBD1	TRBV30	16	TRBJ1-4	-	TGTGCCTGGAGTGTAAAGGCCGGCAGGGGGCACGAAAAACTGTTTTTT	CAWSVKAGRGHEKLFF
-	TRBV19	13	TRBJ1-1	-	TGTGCCAGTAGTATGGGCCCGAACACTGAAGCTTTCTTT	CASSMGPNTEAFF
-	TRBV6-5	12	TRBJ1-6	-	TGTGCCAGCAGTTCGGGGGATTCACCCCTCCACTTT	CASSSGDSPLHF
-	TRBV9	13	TRBJ1-1	-	TGTGCCAGCAGCGGGACATCTAACACTGAAGCTTTCTTT	CASSGTSNTEAFF
TRBD2	TRBV5-4	17	TRBJ2-5	-	TGTGCCAGCAGCTACGTACCGGGACTAGCGGATCAAGAGACCCAGTACTTC	CASSYVPGLADQETQYF
TRBD1	TRBV10-2	15	TRBJ1-6	-	TGCGCCAGCAGTGAGTCATACAGGGGGCACTCACCCCTCCACTTT	CASSESYRGHSPLHF
-	TRBV5-1	13	TRBJ2-1	-	TGCGCCAGCAGCTTGGTGTGGGGGGATGAGCAGTTCTTC	CASSLVWGDEQFF
-	TRBV18	16	TRBJ2-3	-	TGTGCCAGCTCACCACCGGCTAGGGGGTTCACAGATACGCAGTATTTT	CASSPPARGFTDTQYF
-	TRBV2	13	TRBJ1-2	-	TGTGCCAGCAGTTCAGGCGGGGGCTATGGCTACACCTTC	CASSSGGGYGYTF
TRBD1	TRBV19	14	TRBJ1-2	-	TGTGCCAGTAGACAACAGGGGCAGATCTATGGCTACACCTTC	CASRQQGQIYGYTF
-	TRBV16	15	TRBJ1-5	-	TGTGCCAGCAGCCCCAGGGGTTTAGGCAATCAGCCCCAGCATTTT	CASSPRGLGNQPQHF
TRBD2	TRBV7-8	18	TRBJ2-1	-	TGTGCCAGCAGCTTAGGGAGGGTGGCTAGCGGGGTCGGGAATGAGCAGTTCTTC	CASSLGRVASGVGNEQFF
-	TRBV7-9	14	TRBJ2-7	-	TGTGCCAGCAGCTTAGAGCCCGGCTCCTACGAGCAGTACTTC	CASSLEPGSYEQYF
-	TRBV7-2	17	TRBJ1-5	-	TGTGCCAGCAGCCCGACGGGGGGGCAGGGCAGCAATCAGCCCCAGCATTTT	CASSPTGGQGSNQPQHF